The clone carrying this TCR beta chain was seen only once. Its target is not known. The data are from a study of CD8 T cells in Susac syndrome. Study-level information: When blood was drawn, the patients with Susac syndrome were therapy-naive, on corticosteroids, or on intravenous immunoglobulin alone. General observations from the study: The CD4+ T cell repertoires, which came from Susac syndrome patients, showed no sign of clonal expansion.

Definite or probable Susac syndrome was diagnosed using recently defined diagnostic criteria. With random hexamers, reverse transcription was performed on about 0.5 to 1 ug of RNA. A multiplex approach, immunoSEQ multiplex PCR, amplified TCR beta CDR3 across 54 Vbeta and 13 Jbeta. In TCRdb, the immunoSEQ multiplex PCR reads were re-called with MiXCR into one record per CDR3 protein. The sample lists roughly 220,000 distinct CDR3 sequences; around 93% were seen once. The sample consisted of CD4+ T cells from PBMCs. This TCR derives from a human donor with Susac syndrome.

The CDR3: CASTDRTQETQYF. The CDR3 DNA is TGTGCCAGCACGGACAGGACCCAAGAGACCCAGTACTTC. The gene calls are TRBV6-2 or TRBV6-3 and TRBJ2-5, with 7 bases matching TRBD1. V trimming: 7 bases; J trimming: 1 base; junction bases outside the gene matches: 3. CDR1 and CDR2 (germline): MNHEY, SVGEGT. The CDR3 is made up of 13 amino acids.